This T cell receptor beta chain is from a study of cytomegalovirus exposure and HLA in healthy donors. Primers for the PCR totalled 60 Vbeta and 13 Jbeta. TCRdb's copy holds only in-frame clones and misses some; the assay was immunoSEQ multiplex PCR. Of under 150,000 clones in the sample, about 85% were seen once. The CDR3 is 14 residues long. Trimming removed 7 bases at V and 4 bases at J, with 15 bases between. Germline V gene lookup returns CDR1 SGDLS and CDR2 YYNGEE. This clonotype was sampled from a boy between 10 and 17 years old in good health and CMV-seronegative. J is TRBJ1-3 and V is TRBV9, with a tentative D call TRBD1 (6 bases). The specimen sequenced was PBMCs. The CDR3 DNA is TGTGCCAGCTCGGCAGGGGAGAAAGGAAACACCATATATTTT. Residues: CASSAGEKGNTIYF.